What follows describes a single T cell receptor beta chain. Its target is unknown. This CDR3 has 14 amino acids. Trimming took 11 bases from V and 4 from J; bases not matched to a gene: 13. Germline V gives CDR1 ENHRY, CDR2 SYGVKD. These data come from a study of OX40 agonist ivuxolimab in advanced cancers. Regarding the study as a whole: Certain nonresponders likewise exhibited a low normalized T-cell clonal expansion. Relative to CD4+, CD8+ T cells held more expanded clones on average.

TCRdb keeps only in-frame clones here, not all; method: immunoSEQ multiplex PCR. Among about 22,000 clones listed, roughly 80% were seen once. The TCR comes from an adult with an advanced solid tumor such as melanoma, head and neck, liver or kidney cancer. The rearrangement links TRBV10-3 to TRBJ2-7; TRBD2 matches at 8 bases. The sample here was CD4+ or CD8+ T cells sorted from blood, taken in a trial of the OX40 agonist ivuxolimab. The CDR3 DNA reads TGTGCCGCAAGGGCGGGGGGCCGAGGATACGAGCAGTACTTC. Amino acids: CAARAGGRGYEQYF.